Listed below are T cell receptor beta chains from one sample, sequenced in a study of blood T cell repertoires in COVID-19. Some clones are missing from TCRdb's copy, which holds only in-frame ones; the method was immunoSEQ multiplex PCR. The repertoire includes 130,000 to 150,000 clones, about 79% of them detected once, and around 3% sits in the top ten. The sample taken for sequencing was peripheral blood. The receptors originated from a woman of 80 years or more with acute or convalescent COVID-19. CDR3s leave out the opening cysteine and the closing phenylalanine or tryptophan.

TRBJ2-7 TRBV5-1 ASSLEGTASYEQY
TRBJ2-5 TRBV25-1 ASSDEGRQETQY
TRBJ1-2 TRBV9 ASSVERTGNGYT
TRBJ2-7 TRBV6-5 ASSFRDRPYEQY
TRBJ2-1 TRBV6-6 ASLGGLSNEQF
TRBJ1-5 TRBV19 ASSMIGQVNQPQH
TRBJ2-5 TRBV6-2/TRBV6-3 ASSFLAGGGETQY
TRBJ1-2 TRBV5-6 ASSLWDRTNYGYT
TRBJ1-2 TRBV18 ASSPDRGGYT
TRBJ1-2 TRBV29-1 SVETGAHYGYT
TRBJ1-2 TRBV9 ASSAVRQGQDQA
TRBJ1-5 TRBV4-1 ASSLQTGGDQPQH
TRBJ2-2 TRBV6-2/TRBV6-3 ASSSPGGGTGELF
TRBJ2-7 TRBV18 ASSPQGRGLSYEQY
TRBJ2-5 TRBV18 ASSPPIAGKGEETQY
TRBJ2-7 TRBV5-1 ASSLGTVNYEQY
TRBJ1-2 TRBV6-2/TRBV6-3 ASSFGSGYT
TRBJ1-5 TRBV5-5 ASSFAGYDQPQH
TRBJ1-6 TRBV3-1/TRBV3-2 ASSLDRESPLH
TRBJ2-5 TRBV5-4 ASSSGLAGFQETQY
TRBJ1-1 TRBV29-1 SAADAWRGGGNTEAF
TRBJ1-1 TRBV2 ASRLQGTTNTEAF
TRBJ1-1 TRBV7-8 ASSFRTGNTEAF
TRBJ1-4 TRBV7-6 ASSLAEGGPLSVWEKLF
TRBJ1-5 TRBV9 ASSVGQGAGQPQH
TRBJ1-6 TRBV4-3 ASSQEMVAPLH
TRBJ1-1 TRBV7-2 ASSWTVNTEAF
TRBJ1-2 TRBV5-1 ASSLDQGDYGYT
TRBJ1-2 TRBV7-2 ASSLASPIDGYT
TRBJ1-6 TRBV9 ASSVKGDSSPLH
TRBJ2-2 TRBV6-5 ASSRGTSGGELF
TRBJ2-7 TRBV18 ASSKVPAGGRSSYEQY
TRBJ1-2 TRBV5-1 ASSLGQPRNEGYT
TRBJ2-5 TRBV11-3 ASSLGGGQETQY
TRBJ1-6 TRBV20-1 SASPITGGQGNSPLH
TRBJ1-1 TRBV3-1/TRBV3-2 ASSQEWGRWGTAEAF
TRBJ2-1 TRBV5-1 ASSLSGGAGNEQF
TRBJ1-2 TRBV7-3 ASPKNSGYGYT
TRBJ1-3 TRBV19 ASRSSGNTIY
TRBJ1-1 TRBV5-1 ASSSQTGITEAF